Listed below are T cell receptor beta chains from one sample, sequenced in a study of CD8 T cells in ankylosing spondylitis. A single record per CDR3 protein comes from TCRdb applying MiXCR to the 5' RACE reads. The sample yields about 260,000 distinct CDR3 sequences, around 20% seen once. What was sequenced was blood, either unsorted or a sorted T cell fraction (not recorded which). The receptors here all came from a male donor with ankylosing spondylitis or in good health (not recorded which). Each CDR3 is given with its conserved first and last residue. D genes are given only for firm matches. Size tells how often a clone was seen (once, few, many) or the class of an expanded clone, and some rows leave it out.

TRBV12-3/TRBV12-4	TRBJ2-1	.	TRBD2	TGTACCCGCAGTTCCCGCCCCATACTAGCGGGGGGCTACAATGAGCAGTTCTTC	CTRSSRPILAGGYNEQFF
TRBV9	TRBJ2-2	few	.	TGTGCCAGCAGCGGAAGGACAGCGAACACCGGGGAGCTGTTTTTT	CASSGRTANTGELFF
TRBV2	TRBJ1-1	few	.	TGTGCCAGCAGTGAACAGACTGTGGAAGCTTTCTTT	CASSEQTVEAFF
TRBV20-1	TRBJ1-6	many	.	TGCAGTGCCTTGGACACATATAATTCACCCCTCCACTTT	CSALDTYNSPLHF
TRBV7-2	TRBJ1-1	few	TRBD1	TGTGCCAGCAGCCCTCACACCGGGACAGGTGGGGAGGCTTTCTTT	CASSPHTGTGGEAFF
TRBV13	TRBJ1-6	.	.	TGTGCCAGCAGCCAAGACAACAACGGTTCACCCCTCCACTTT	CASSQDNNGSPLHF
TRBV29-1	TRBJ2-2	few	TRBD1	TGCAGCTCGACCGGGACAGGGGGGTACACCGGGGAGCTGTTTTTT	CSSTGTGGYTGELFF
TRBV5-1	TRBJ2-5	.	.	TGCGCCAGCAGCGTTCGACTCCAAGAGACCCAGTACTTC	CASSVRLQETQYF
TRBV7-8	TRBJ2-5	many	TRBD2	TGTGCCAGCAGCTACCGACTAGCGGGGGAACAAGAGACCCAGTACTTC	CASSYRLAGEQETQYF
TRBV7-6	TRBJ2-5	.	.	TGTGCCAGCACCCCGGCGGGCGGACGCCAAGAGACCCAGTACTTC	CASTPAGGRQETQYF
TRBV27	TRBJ2-3	.	.	TGTGCCAGCAGTTTAATCCCCGCAGATACGCAGTATTTT	CASSLIPADTQYF
TRBV9	TRBJ1-3	.	.	TGTGCCAGCAGCCCCCACAGGGCCCCCTCTGGAAACACCATATATTTT	CASSPHRAPSGNTIYF
TRBV20-1	TRBJ2-5	few	.	TGCAGTGCTAGGGCGTCCGGGGAGACCCAGTACTTC	CSARASGETQYF
TRBV20-1	TRBJ1-6	few	.	TGCAGTGCTAGAGTACGGTTTGATTCACCCCTCCACTTT	CSARVRFDSPLHF
TRBV9	TRBJ2-2	few	.	TGTGCCAGCAGCGACGACCCTGGCACCGGGGAGCTGTTTTTT	CASSDDPGTGELFF
TRBV28	TRBJ2-1	.	TRBD2	TGTGCCAGCAGCCGCAAGGCGGGAGGGACCTACAATGAGCAGTTCTTC	CASSRKAGGTYNEQFF
TRBV18	TRBJ2-1	.	.	TGTGCCAGCTCACCTGAACTTCTAGTGAATGAGCAGTTCTTC	CASSPELLVNEQFF
TRBV28	TRBJ2-2	.	TRBD1	TGTGCCAGCAGGCCCCCGGACAGGGTATACACCGGGGAGCTGTTTTTT	CASRPPDRVYTGELFF
TRBV7-9	TRBJ2-5	.	.	TGTGCCAGCAGCCGGGACCCTCAAGAGGCCCAGTACTTC	CASSRDPQEAQYF
TRBV15	TRBJ2-2	.	.	TGTGCCACCAGAGACGGCGGCACCGGGGAGCTGTTTTTT	CATRDGGTGELFF
TRBV24-1	TRBJ1-5	.	TRBD1	TGTGCCACCAGTGAACCCGGGACAGCAGGCAATCAGCCCCAGCATTTT	CATSEPGTAGNQPQHF
TRBV3-1	TRBJ2-1	.	TRBD2	TGTGCCAGCAGCCAAGATTTTACACTAGCGGGATTCAATGAGCAGTTCTTC	CASSQDFTLAGFNEQFF
TRBV7-3	TRBJ2-2	few	.	TGTGCCAGCAGCTTTCAGGGTGACGGGGAGCTGTTTTTT	CASSFQGDGELFF
TRBV5-4	TRBJ2-2	.	TRBD2	TGTGCCAGCAGCTTGCTCATAGCGGGAGGGTTCACCGGGGAGCTGTTTTTT	CASSLLIAGGFTGELFF
TRBV19	TRBJ1-5	few	.	TGTGCCAGTAGTATTTACAGACCTGATCAGCCCCAGCATTTT	CASSIYRPDQPQHF
TRBV9	TRBJ2-1	.	TRBD1	TGTGCCAGCAGCGTCGGGACAGACTCCTACAATGAGCAGTTCTTC	CASSVGTDSYNEQFF
TRBV24-1	TRBJ2-3	many	TRBD1	TGTGCCACCAGTGATTTAGCAGGGGGAGATACGCAGTATTTT	CATSDLAGGDTQYF
TRBV5-6	TRBJ2-2	.	TRBD2	TGTGCCAGCACCCGACTAGCTCTCACCGGGGAGCTGTTTTTT	CASTRLALTGELFF